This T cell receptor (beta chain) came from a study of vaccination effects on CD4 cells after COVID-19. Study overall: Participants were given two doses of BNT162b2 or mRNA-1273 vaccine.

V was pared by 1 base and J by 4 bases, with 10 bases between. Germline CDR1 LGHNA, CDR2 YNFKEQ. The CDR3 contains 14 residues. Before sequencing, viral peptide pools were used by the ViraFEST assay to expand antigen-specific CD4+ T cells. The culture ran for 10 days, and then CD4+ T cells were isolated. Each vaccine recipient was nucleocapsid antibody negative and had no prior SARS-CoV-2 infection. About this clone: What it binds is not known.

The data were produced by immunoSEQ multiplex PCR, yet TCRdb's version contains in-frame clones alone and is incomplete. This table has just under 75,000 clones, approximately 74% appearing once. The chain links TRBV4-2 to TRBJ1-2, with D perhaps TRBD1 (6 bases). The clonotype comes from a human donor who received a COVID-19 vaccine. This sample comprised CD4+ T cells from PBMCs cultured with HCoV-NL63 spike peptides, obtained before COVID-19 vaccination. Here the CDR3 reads CASSQAQGIYGYTF. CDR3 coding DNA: TGTGCCAGCAGCCAAGCCCAGGGGATCTATGGCTACACCTTC.